The 11 T cell receptor beta chains below were found in one sample sequenced in a study of shared clonotypes between healthy human individuals. Naive CD8 cells lacked CD45RO and underwent positive selection for CCR7, leaving out terminally differentiated effector memory CD45RA+ cells. TCRdb's table, derived via immunoSEQ multiplex PCR, lists solely in-frame clones and lacks some. The table lists some 630,000 clones, roughly 95% of them singletons. Sequences were obtained from naive CD8+ T cells sorted from blood. The receptors were sampled from a woman aged 30 to 39 in good health.

The V call is TRBV11-2, the J call TRBJ2-1; D unresolved. The germline V and J ends were trimmed by 5 bases and 9 bases, with 14 bases remaining between them. Germline CDR1 is SGHAT and CDR2 is FQNNGV. This CDR3 has 13 amino acids. CDR3 sequence: CASSPPLIVEQFF. The CDR3 DNA sequence: TGTGCCAGCAGCCCCCCTTTGATTGTTGAGCAGTTCTTC.

The rearrangement joins TRBV20-1 to TRBJ2-7; D is undetermined. The length of the CDR3 is 11 residues. Germline CDR1 DFQATT, CDR2 SNEGSKA (reference sequence). V lost 5 bases and J 4 bases, leaving 9 bases between the germline ends. The CDR3 region has the DNA TGCAGTGCTTACGGAGAATACGAGCAGTACTTC. It yields the protein CSAYGEYEQYF.

The genes are TRBV28 and TRBJ2-1, with D maybe TRBD2 (5 bases). The CDR3 runs to 15 residues. V lost 8 bases and J 7 bases, leaving 21 bases between the germline ends. Per germline, CDR1 MDHEN and CDR2 SYDVKM. The CDR3 DNA follows: TGTGCCAGCGGCCCCATAGAGGAGGTGTTGAATGAGCAGTTCTTC. Translation: CASGPIEEVLNEQFF.

As for this clone: This sample includes further DNA sequences coding for the same CDR3. Here the CDR3 DNA reads TGTGCCAGTAGTCCTGGGACAGGGGGCTACGAGCAGTACTTC. It translates to CASSPGTGGYEQYF. This chain joins TRBV19 and TRBJ2-7, with TRBD1 matching 11 bases. Germline loops: CDR1 LNHDA, CDR2 SQIVND (reference sequence). Trimming cost V 5 bases and J 3 bases; bases outside gene matches: 3. This CDR3 contains 14 residues. The full variable domain, rest sourced from reference TRBV19 and TRBJ2-7, is DGGITQSPKYLFRKEGQNVTLSCEQNLNHDAMYWYRQDPGQGLRLIYYSQIVNDFQKGDIAEGYSVSREKKESFPLTVTSAQKNPTAFYLCASSPGTGGYEQYFGPGTRLTVT.

This clone showed up just once. This rearrangement joins TRBV5-1 to TRBJ2-2; 16 nucleotides line up with TRBD2. Trimming cost V 4 bases and J 3 bases; bases outside gene matches: 6. The germline CDR1 and CDR2 sequences are SGHRS and YFSETQ. CDR3 length: 18 amino acids. CDR3 sequence: CASSPGLAGGPDTGELFF. CDR3 in DNA: TGCGCCAGCAGCCCGGGACTAGCGGGAGGGCCGGACACCGGGGAGCTGTTTTTT.

CDR3 coding DNA: TGTGCCAGCAGTCCGGCGACCTACACAGATACGCAGTATTTT. It specifies CASSPATYTDTQYF. The chain combines TRBV27 with TRBJ2-3; no reliable D call. Germline CDR1 reads MNHEY; CDR2 reads SMNVEV (reference sequence). V lost 5 bases and J lost 2, with 11 bases in between. CDR3 length: 14 residues.

The chain carries TRBV9 and TRBJ2-1; D gene uncertain. This CDR3 comprises 14 residues. Germline lookup yields CDR1 SGDLS and CDR2 YYNGEE. The germline V and J ends were trimmed by 4 bases and 16 bases, with 24 bases remaining between them. The CDR3 DNA sequence: TGTGCCAGCAGCCCCCGTGACCTTAACCCCTCATATTTCTTC. Its translation: CASSPRDLNPSYFF.

The gene calls are TRBV19 and TRBJ2-5, with no clear D. The germline gives CDR1 LNHDA, CDR2 SQIVND (reference sequence). This CDR3 spans 11 amino acids. The V end was cut by 8 bases, the J end by 5 bases, with 9 bases between. The CDR3 spells CASGSLETQYF. The CDR3 nucleotides read TGTGCCAGTGGCTCCTTGGAGACCCAGTACTTC.

The chain is built from TRBV11-2 and TRBJ2-1; D tentatively reads TRBD1 or TRBD2 (5 bases each). This CDR3 is 12 amino acids long. The germline CDR1 and CDR2 sequences are SGHAT and FQNNGV. Between the trimmed V and J ends, which lost 2 bases and 9 bases, there was a span of 8 bases. The CDR3 region has the DNA TGTGCCAGCAGCTTACCGGGACCTGAGCAGTTCTTC. Translation gives CASSLPGPEQFF.

The rearrangement uses TRBV7-6 and TRBJ2-2, with D unclear. There are 13 residues in the CDR3. CDR1 and CDR2 (germline): SGHVS, FNYEAQ. The ends were cut back, 4 bases at V and 5 bases at J, with 8 bases in the middle. CDR3 sequence reads: CASSYGETGELFF. The CDR3 DNA follows: TGTGCCAGCAGCTACGGTGAGACCGGGGAGCTGTTTTTT.

This chain links TRBV15 with TRBJ1-1; tentative D call: TRBD1 (5 bases). V was pared by 3 bases and J by 8 bases, with 28 bases between. Germline CDR1 is LNHNV and CDR2 is YYDKDF (reference sequence). CDR3 length equals 18 residues. The CDR3 bases are TGTGCCACCAGCAGGGCGCTAGGGGAGTCGGGCCCGGTGGGCGAAGCTTTCTTT. It translates to CATSRALGESGPVGEAFF.